A selection of T cell receptor beta chains follows, all from one sample in a study of blood T cell repertoires in COVID-19. Method: immunoSEQ multiplex PCR; TCRdb's copy keeps in-frame clones and lacks some. The table has 95,000 to 150,000 clones, 90% seen once. Sequenced: peripheral blood. Source of these receptors: a woman in her fifties or sixties with COVID-19, enrolled during active disease. The CDR3 runs from the conserved cysteine through the conserved F or W. D genes are given only for firm matches. Clone size is given for some rows only: seen once, a few or many times, or a class if the clone is expanded.

v_gene	len	d_gene	abundance	j_gene	CDR3nt	CDR3aa
TRBV5-5	15	-	once	TRBJ1-1	TGTGCCAGCAGCTTGCTCCCAGGGGCCCACACTGAAGCTTTCTTT	CASSLLPGAHTEAFF
TRBV12-3/TRBV12-4	13	-	-	TRBJ1-2	TGTGCCAGCAGCCAACAGGGCCCCTATGGCTACACCTTC	CASSQQGPYGYTF
TRBV6-5	11	-	once	TRBJ2-7	TGTGCCAGCAGTTTCGGGTACGAGCAGTACTTC	CASSFGYEQYF
TRBV6-1	14	TRBD1	-	TRBJ2-7	TGTGCCAGCAGTGAGGGACAGGGGTTCAACGAGCAGTACTTC	CASSEGQGFNEQYF
TRBV19	17	TRBD2	-	TRBJ2-1	TGTGCCAGTAGTCCGGGACTAGCGGGGGGGGGAAACAATGAGCAGTTCTTC	CASSPGLAGGGNNEQFF
TRBV5-1	14	-	-	TRBJ2-7	TGCGCCAGCAGCTTGGAACCAGGGGTATCCCCTGGGAACTTC	CASSLEPGVSPGNF
TRBV5-4	14	TRBD1	-	TRBJ2-5	TGTGCCAGCAGCTCTTTCAGGGACAGGGATGACCAGTACTTC	CASSSFRDRDDQYF
TRBV14	13	TRBD1	-	TRBJ1-2	TGTGCCAGCAGCCAGAGGGACAGCTATGGCTACACCTTC	CASSQRDSYGYTF
TRBV27	14	TRBD1	-	TRBJ1-5	TGTGCCAGCAGCCTACAGGGGAACAATCAGCCCCAGCATTTT	CASSLQGNNQPQHF
TRBV27	12	-	-	TRBJ2-2	TGTGCCACTAGAGCGAACACCGGGGAGCTGTTTTTT	CATRANTGELFF
TRBV6-1	15	-	-	TRBJ1-2	TGTGCCAGCAGTGAAGATGGCGGAGGAAACTATGGCTACACCTTC	CASSEDGGGNYGYTF